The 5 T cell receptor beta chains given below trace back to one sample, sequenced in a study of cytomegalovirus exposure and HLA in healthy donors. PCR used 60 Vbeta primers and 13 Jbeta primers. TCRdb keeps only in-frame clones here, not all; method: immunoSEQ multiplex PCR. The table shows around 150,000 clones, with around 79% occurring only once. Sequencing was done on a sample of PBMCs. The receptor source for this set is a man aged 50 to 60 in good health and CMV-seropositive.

The CDR3 DNA sequence: TGTGCCAGCAGCGTAGCGGAGACCCTCACCGGGGAGCTGTTTTTT. Protein product: CASSVAETLTGELFF. The chain links TRBV9 to TRBJ2-2; D gene ambiguous. Germline loops: CDR1 SGDLS, CDR2 YYNGEE. Trimming pared 0 bases from V and 4 bases from J, leaving 10 bases between. CDR3 size: 15 residues.

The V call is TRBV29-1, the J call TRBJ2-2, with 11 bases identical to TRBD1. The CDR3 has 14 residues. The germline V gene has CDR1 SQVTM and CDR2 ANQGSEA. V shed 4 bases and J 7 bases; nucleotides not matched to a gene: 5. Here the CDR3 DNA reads TGCAGCGTTGCTGGACAGGGGGCTGGCGGGGAGCTGTTTTTT. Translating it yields CSVAGQGAGGELFF.

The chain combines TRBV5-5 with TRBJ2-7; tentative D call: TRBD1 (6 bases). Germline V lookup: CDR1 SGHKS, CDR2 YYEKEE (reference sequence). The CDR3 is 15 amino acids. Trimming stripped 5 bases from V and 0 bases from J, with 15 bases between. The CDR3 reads CASSLQGTSSYEQYF. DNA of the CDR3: TGTGCCAGCAGTTTACAGGGAACCAGCTCCTACGAGCAGTACTTC.

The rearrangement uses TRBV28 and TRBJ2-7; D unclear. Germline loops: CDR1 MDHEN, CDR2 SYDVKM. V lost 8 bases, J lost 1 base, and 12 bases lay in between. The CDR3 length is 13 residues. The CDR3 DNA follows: TGTGCCAGCTGCAGGCACGATTCCTACGAGCAGTACTTC. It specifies CASCRHDSYEQYF.

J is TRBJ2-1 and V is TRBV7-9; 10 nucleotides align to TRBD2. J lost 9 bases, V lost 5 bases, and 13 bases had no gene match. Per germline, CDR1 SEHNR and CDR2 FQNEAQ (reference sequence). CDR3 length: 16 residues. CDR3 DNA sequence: TGTGCCAGCAGCCATGCAAGGGCTAGCGGGAGTTCTGAGCAGTTCTTC. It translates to CASSHARASGSSEQFF.